One sample yielded the 9 T cell receptor beta chains listed below, sequenced in a study of cytomegalovirus exposure and HLA in healthy donors. Primers for the PCR totalled 60 Vbeta and 13 Jbeta. Only in-frame clones appear in the TCRdb table, and some are missing; sequencing was by immunoSEQ multiplex PCR. Of about 110,000 clones listed, less than 85% are singletons. The source material was PBMCs. All receptors derive from a young man in good health and CMV-seronegative.

As regards this clone: An end of the junction does not agree with germline; a read error may underlie this. The chain carries TRBV10-2 and TRBJ1-2, with a weak D call TRBD1 (5 bases). This CDR3 has 14 residues. Germline V gene lookup returns CDR1 WSHSY and CDR2 SAAADI. The CDR3 loop reads CASTGGVAGIGYPF. Here the CDR3 DNA reads TGCGCCAGCACCGGAGGGGTGGCAGGGATTGGCTACCCCTTC.

The V and J genes are TRBV7-8 and TRBJ1-2; TRBD1 aligns across 7 bases. V gave up 2 bases and J gave up 6 bases; unmatched junction bases: 6. CDR1 SGHVS and CDR2 FQNEAQ come from the germline V gene. This CDR3 has 14 amino acids. The CDR3 bases are TGTGCCAGCAGCTTAACAGGGGCGAGCAATGGCTACACCTTC. Translating it yields CASSLTGASNGYTF.

The chain combines TRBV7-9 with TRBJ2-3; 9 nucleotides match TRBD2. The germline CDR1 and CDR2 sequences are SEHNR and FQNEAQ (reference sequence). This CDR3 is 15 amino acids long. J gave up 4 bases and V 7 bases, and 9 bases lay outside the gene matches. CDR3 in DNA: TGTGCCAGCACCTCGGTAGCGGGGGCGGCAGATACGCAGTATTTT. Translating gives CASTSVAGAADTQYF. The full variable domain, in which reference TRBV7-9 and TRBJ2-3 provide the parts outside the CDR3, is DTGVSQNPRHKITKRGQNVTFRCDPISEHNRLYWYRQTLGQGPEFLTYFQNEAQLEKSRLLSDRFSAERPKGSFSTLEIQRTEQGDSAMYLCASTSVAGAADTQYFGPGTRLTVL.

The rearrangement uses TRBV6-1 and TRBJ1-6; D call uncertain. The CDR3 runs to 15 residues. The germline V gene has CDR1 MNHNS and CDR2 SASEGT. Trimming removed 0 bases from V and 7 bases from J, with 10 bases in between. The CDR3 protein is CASSEAWGGNSPLHF. CDR3 sequence (DNA): TGTGCCAGCAGTGAAGCTTGGGGAGGCAATTCACCCCTCCACTTT.

The chain has TRBV9 and TRBJ2-2, with D possibly being TRBD1 (5 bases). The CDR3 extends over 16 amino acids. V shed 0 bases and J shed 0 bases, with 9 bases lying between them. Germline V gives CDR1 SGDLS, CDR2 YYNGEE. CDR3 residues: CASSVAGNANTGELFF. CDR3 in DNA: TGTGCCAGCAGCGTAGCAGGGAACGCGAACACCGGGGAGCTGTTTTTT.

The genes are TRBV5-6 and TRBJ2-3; weak D call: TRBD1 (5 bases). The germline V and J ends were trimmed by 3 bases and 2 bases, with 16 bases remaining between them. Looked up from germline, CDR1 is SGHDT and CDR2 is YYEEEE. The CDR3 sequence is 16 residues long. The CDR3 DNA sequence: TGTGCCAGCAGCTCCAAGCAGACAGACCTCACAGATACGCAGTATTTT. This codes for CASSSKQTDLTDTQYF. Using reference TRBV5-6 and TRBJ2-3 for the parts outside the CDR3, the full variable domain is DAGVTQSPTHLIKTRGQQVTLRCSPKSGHDTVSWYQQALGQGPQFIFQYYEEEERQRGNFPDRFSGHQFPNYSSELNVNALLLGDSALYLCASSSKQTDLTDTQYFGPGTRLTVL.

This clone was counted only a few times. Here the CDR3 DNA reads TGTGCCAGCACCCCCCGGGGGGGGAACACTGAAGCTTTCTTT. Amino acid sequence: CASTPRGGNTEAFF. The chain has TRBV11-2 and TRBJ1-1; TRBD1 is a possible D gene (5 bases). CDR1 SGHAT and CDR2 FQNNGV come from the germline V gene. CDR3 size: 14 residues. V was shortened by 7 bases and J by 1 base, with 13 bases between the two germline ends.

This clone came up many times. This may be a read error, as it is one base from a much larger clone. The chain employs TRBV29-1 and TRBJ1-4; 10 bases map to TRBD1. This CDR3 spans 13 amino acids. Unmatched junction bases numbered 10, after V lost 8 bases and J lost 10 bases. From germline, CDR1 is SQVTM and CDR2 ANQGSEA. In DNA, the CDR3 is TGCAGCTTTACCGGACAGGGGGAGGGAAAACTGTTTTTT. This codes for CSFTGQGEGKLFF.

J is TRBJ2-6 and V is TRBV28; 11 nucleotides match TRBD1. The J segment lost 1 base and the V segment lost 5 bases, leaving 16 bases of the junction unmatched. Per the germline V gene, CDR1 is MDHEN and CDR2 is SYDVKM. CDR3 length: 21 residues. CDR3 DNA sequence: TGTGCCAGCAGTCGGCGTGGGGGAACCGGGACAGGGGGGTCTGGGGCCAACGTCCTGACTTTC. This gives the protein CASSRRGGTGTGGSGANVLTF.